This entry is about one T cell receptor (beta chain). Unmatched junction bases numbered 19, after V lost 6 bases and J lost 7 bases. This CDR3 is built from 18 residues. Germline lookup yields CDR1 SNHLY and CDR2 FYNNEI. Uncontrolled infection, other autoimmune disease, pregnancy or lactation disqualified patients from enrolment. The sample comes from a study of T cells in Graves' hyperthyroidism and ophthalmopathy. RNA transcripts gave rise to amplified TCR beta CDR3 regions. Initially, a first-round RT-PCR of the TCR CDR3 employed the HTBI primer set. TCRdb reprocessed the multiplex PCR reads with MiXCR, giving one entry per CDR3 protein. This repertoire shows nearly 600,000 distinct CDR3 sequences, over 12% found once; its top ten account for less than 9%.

The V and J genes are TRBV2 and TRBJ2-1; 9 bases agree with TRBD2. Sequenced sample: blood. The sequence was collected from a woman aged 18 to 35 with Graves' ophthalmopathy. DNA for the CDR3: TGTGCCAGCAGCCAGGGGATATTTGCGGGAGGGCCAAGGAATGAGCAGTTCTTC. Residues: CASSQGIFAGGPRNEQFF.